This T cell receptor (beta chain) was captured in a study of cytomegalovirus exposure and HLA in healthy donors. Study-wide findings and caveats: Rare TCR sequences dominated, though some public TCRs recurred in many donors. Three chains linked to CMV were shown in vitro to be specific for CMV antigens. It was approximately 150 TCR beta chains that were listed as cytomegalovirus-associated.

The protocol was immunoSEQ multiplex PCR, while the TCRdb copy is restricted to in-frame clones and leaves out a portion. Among roughly 330,000 clones listed, approximately 86% were seen once. The validation cohort, a group of 120 or so subjects, included the donors and was separate from the roughly 720-subject first cohort. A note on this clone: Its antigen is unidentified.

The clonotype comes from a woman aged 25 to 39 in good health and CMV-seropositive. Input material: PBMCs.

The chain's CDR3 is CASSLRGYEQYF. DNA for the CDR3: TGTGCCAGTAGTTTACGGGGTTACGAGCAGTACTTC. The chain uses TRBV19 and TRBJ2-7; D may be TRBD2 (5 bases). The V gene lost 5 bases and the J gene lost 4 bases, with 9 bases spanning the gap. This CDR3 contains 12 residues. Looked up from germline, CDR1 is LNHDA and CDR2 is SQIVND (reference sequence).